Listed below are T cell receptor beta chains from one sample, sequenced in a study of T cells after yellow fever vaccination. MiXCR, run by TCRdb on the 5' RACE reads, gives a single entry per CDR3 protein. The sample has 450,000 to 650,000 distinct CDR3 sequences; 20% to 25% are singletons. Sequencing was performed on PBMCs, taken 21 days after the first yellow fever vaccination. These receptors all come from a man between 18 and 29 years old who received the YFV17D yellow fever vaccine. The CDR3 runs from the conserved cysteine through the conserved F or W. The D gene is left open where the match is weak. Size is omitted from some rows. Given values are once, few, many or a class for expanded clones.

TRBJ2-2 NA TRBV5-6 TRBD1 TGTGCCAGCAGCTTGTATCGGGACAGGTACACCGGGGAGCTGTTTTTT CASSLYRDRYTGELFF
TRBJ2-7 few TRBV7-2 NA TGTGCCAGCAGCTTAGCGCGGGCTCAGAGCTACGAGCAGTACTTC CASSLARAQSYEQYF
TRBJ1-1 NA TRBV4-1 NA TGCGCCAGCAGCCGAGCTAGTCGGCTTTCCGGGGTGGCTTTCTTT CASSRASRLSGVAFF
TRBJ2-3 NA TRBV2 NA TGTGCCAGCAGTAAGAGGGATCTTAGCACAGATACGCAGTATTTT CASSKRDLSTDTQYF
TRBJ1-6 few TRBV6-5 NA TGTGCCAGCAGAGGACAGTTCCATAATTCACCCCTCCACTTT CASRGQFHNSPLHF
TRBJ1-6 NA TRBV7-9 TRBD1 TGTGCCAGCAGCAACCCGGGACAGGGGGGTTCACCCCTCCACTTT CASSNPGQGGSPLHF
TRBJ1-5 NA TRBV4-3 NA TGCGCCAGCAGCCAAGATCTGGCGGGCTATCAGCCCCAGCATTTT CASSQDLAGYQPQHF
TRBJ2-3 NA TRBV5-1 TRBD1 TGCGCCAGCAGCCACACAAACGGGACAGGGCGTACAGATACGCAGTATTTT CASSHTNGTGRTDTQYF
TRBJ1-2 NA TRBV12-5 NA TGTGCTAGTGGTTTGGTAACAGGGAACGGCTACACCTTC CASGLVTGNGYTF
TRBJ2-3 few TRBV7-2 NA TGTGCCAGCAGCTTAGACAGACAGGTGGATACGCAGTATTTT CASSLDRQVDTQYF
TRBJ2-1 NA TRBV7-3 NA TGTGCCAGCAGCCAAACAGGGTTGGACAATGAGCAGTTCTTC CASSQTGLDNEQFF
TRBJ2-1 NA TRBV24-1 NA TGTGCCACCAGCCCAGGGGAGACCTCCTACAATGAGCAGTTCTTC CATSPGETSYNEQFF
TRBJ1-4 NA TRBV12-3/TRBV12-4 TRBD1 TGTGCCAGCAGCCCGGGGACAGGGGAGAACGAAAAACTGTTTTTT CASSPGTGENEKLFF
TRBJ1-2 NA TRBV10-3 TRBD1 TGTGCCATCAGTGAGTCGAGACAGGGGCGGCAGGATGGCTACACCTTC CAISESRQGRQDGYTF
TRBJ1-2 NA TRBV7-9 NA TGTGCCAGCAGCTTGGTAGGGGATGGGTATGGCTACACCTTC CASSLVGDGYGYTF
TRBJ2-5 NA TRBV11-2 TRBD2 TGTGCCAGCAGCCCAGGGGGGGTAGCGGGGGAAGAGACCCAGTACTTC CASSPGGVAGEETQYF
TRBJ2-1 NA TRBV7-2 TRBD2 TGTGCCAGCAGATCCCCGGGGGGGGGCTCCTACAATGAGCAGTTCTTC CASRSPGGGSYNEQFF
TRBJ1-3 NA TRBV19 TRBD1 TGTGCCAGCAGCGTTACAGGGGGCACTGGAAACACCATATATTTT CASSVTGGTGNTIYF
TRBJ1-6 NA TRBV6-1 TRBD1 TGTGCCAGCAGTGATGGACAGGGTTGGAATTCACCCCTCCACTTT CASSDGQGWNSPLHF
TRBJ1-4 NA TRBV19 NA TGTGCCAGTAGTGAAAGGACGGGCACGGGAAAACTGTTTTTT CASSERTGTGKLFF
TRBJ1-2 NA TRBV7-6 NA TGTGCCAGCAGCCCCAATCCGGACCCGGGCTATGGCTACACCTTC CASSPNPDPGYGYTF
TRBJ2-3 NA TRBV10-3 NA TGTGCCGTTATGCGGGACACCGGCACAGATACGCAGTATTTT CAVMRDTGTDTQYF
TRBJ2-4 NA TRBV11-2 TRBD1 TGTGCCAGCAGCGCTACGACCGGGACAGGGGTTAAAAACATTCAGTACTTC CASSATTGTGVKNIQYF
TRBJ2-2 many TRBV7-9 NA TGTGCCAGCAGCTTAACAGGAAGAACCGGGGAGCTGTTTTTT CASSLTGRTGELFF
TRBJ2-1 few TRBV14 NA TGTGCCAGCAGCCCTTACGCTGTGAGCTCCTACAATGAGCAGTTCTTC CASSPYAVSSYNEQFF
TRBJ2-1 few TRBV4-1 TRBD1 TGCGCCAGCAGCCAAGGACAGGGCTGGCTCGATGAGCAGTTCTTC CASSQGQGWLDEQFF
TRBJ1-1 few TRBV19 TRBD1 TGTGCCAGTAGTAAATTCCCGGGGATCCTGGGACAGACTGAAGCTTTCTTT CASSKFPGILGQTEAFF
TRBJ1-1 NA TRBV15 NA TGTGCCACCAGCACCTTCGGGTCCCACATTGAAGCTTTCTTT CATSTFGSHIEAFF
TRBJ2-1 NA TRBV9 TRBD2 TGTGCCAGCACCCTGGGGGGGGGGATACTCAATGAGCAGTTCTTC CASTLGGGILNEQFF
TRBJ2-6 few TRBV18 NA TGTGCCAGCTCACCATGGGGAAAGAGCCTGACTTTC CASSPWGKSLTF
TRBJ1-5 NA TRBV20-1 NA TGCAGTGCACAGACGGACGGGAGGGCAGCCCAGCATTTT CSAQTDGRAAQHF
TRBJ2-3 few TRBV19 TRBD2 TGTGCCAGTAGTAGGACTAGCGGACACACAGATACGCAGTATTTT CASSRTSGHTDTQYF
TRBJ2-1 few TRBV7-2 TRBD2 TGTGCCAGCAGCTTTACTAGCGGGGGGTTTGAGCAGTTCTTC CASSFTSGGFEQFF
TRBJ2-2 NA TRBV2 NA TGTGCCAGCATGGTACACCCTGATACCGGGGAGCTGTTTTTT CASMVHPDTGELFF
TRBJ2-5 few TRBV6-2/TRBV6-3 NA TGTGCCACCCGGGACAACCTATTTTCACAAGAGACCCAGTACTTC CATRDNLFSQETQYF
TRBJ2-3 many TRBV7-2 NA TGTGCCAGCAGCTTAGGGAGGTCCCAGAATACGCAGTATTTT CASSLGRSQNTQYF
TRBJ2-1 many TRBV19 NA TGTGCCAGTAGTGTGCAGTCGCGTTCGGACAATGAGCAGTTCTTC CASSVQSRSDNEQFF
TRBJ2-3 few TRBV7-6 TRBD2 TGTGCCAGCAGCTTCTTCGGGCGGGGGGGAGTCACAGATACGCAGTATTTT CASSFFGRGGVTDTQYF
TRBJ1-1 NA TRBV12-3/TRBV12-4 NA TGTGCCAGCACCCCGGGGTGGGGGCAGAACACTGAAGCTTTCTTT CASTPGWGQNTEAFF
TRBJ1-5 few TRBV7-8 NA TGTGCCAGCAGCCTGGGCCCAGGGTCGGTTGGCAATCAGCCCCAGCATTTT CASSLGPGSVGNQPQHF
TRBJ1-5 NA TRBV3-1 NA TGTGCCAGCAGCCGAGGAAGGGGTCAGCCCCAGCATTTT CASSRGRGQPQHF
TRBJ2-2 many TRBV5-1 TRBD1 TGCGCCAGCAGCTCCGACAGGGAAACCGGGGAGCTGTTTTTT CASSSDRETGELFF
TRBJ2-1 many TRBV7-3 NA TGTGCCAGCAGCTTAACGGGCCTCGGTGAGCAGTTCTTC CASSLTGLGEQFF
TRBJ2-5 NA TRBV5-5 NA TGTGCCAGCAGCTTGTTACGGGCAGGGAGTCAAGAGACCCAGTACTTC CASSLLRAGSQETQYF
TRBJ2-3 few TRBV11-1 TRBD2 TGTGCCAGCAGGCGCACGACTAGCGGGGGGACCTCTAGCACAGATACGCAGTATTTT CASRRTTSGGTSSTDTQYF
TRBJ1-5 few TRBV28 TRBD1 TGTGCCAGCAGCCCCCCGAGGGGGCGCCGTATCGATCAGCCCCAGCATTTT CASSPPRGRRIDQPQHF
TRBJ2-3 few TRBV7-9 NA TGTGCCAGCACCCCCTCGAGTGTTGGGGGGGCCAGTACGCAGTATTTT CASTPSSVGGASTQYF
TRBJ2-5 few TRBV3-1 TRBD1 TGTGCCAGCAGCCATCCGGACAGGGGCTCGCGAGAGACCCAGTACTTC CASSHPDRGSRETQYF
TRBJ1-4 NA TRBV4-1 TRBD1 TGCGCCAGCAGCCAACGGGACAGGGGGGATGAAAAACTGTTTTTT CASSQRDRGDEKLFF
TRBJ2-1 many TRBV5-1 TRBD2 TGCGCCAGCAGCCATGGGACTAGCGGCCAAAATGAGCAGTTCTTC CASSHGTSGQNEQFF
TRBJ2-2 NA TRBV12-5 TRBD2 TGTGCTAGTGGTTTGGCCCTAGCGGGGGCCTGGAACACCGGGGAGCTGTTTTTT CASGLALAGAWNTGELFF
TRBJ2-1 many TRBV4-2 NA TGTGCCAGCAGCCGCCGAGGAGGGTCGTCCTACAATGAGCAGTTCTTC CASSRRGGSSYNEQFF
TRBJ2-5 few TRBV6-2/TRBV6-3 NA TGTGCCAGCAGTTACTCGATTGGGGCCCAGTACTTC CASSYSIGAQYF
TRBJ1-5 NA TRBV5-1 NA TGCGCCAGCAGCTTGACGGGCTTGGGGAATCAGCCCCAGCATTTT CASSLTGLGNQPQHF
TRBJ1-5 NA TRBV29-1 NA TGCAGCGTTATTCAGGGAGGCAATCAGCCCCAGCATTTT CSVIQGGNQPQHF